Listed below are T cell receptor beta chains from one sample, sequenced in a study of T-cell reconstitution after alpha-beta-depleted transplantation in children. TCRdb reprocessed the PCR reads with MiXCR, giving one entry per CDR3 protein. The sample records a few hundred thousand distinct CDR3 sequences, 20% to 30% being singletons. This sample comprised PBMCs, obtained before TCRalphabeta/CD19-depleted stem cell transplant. These receptors were collected from a boy younger than two with Wiskott-Aldrich syndrome, due to receive a stem cell transplant. The CDR3 runs from the conserved cysteine through the conserved F or W. D genes are given only for firm matches. The size of a clone is reported for some rows only, either as once, few or many, or as a class for expanded clones.

TRBJ2-2,TRBD2,TRBV5-1,.,CASSWGLAGGQTGELFF,TGCGCCAGCAGCTGGGGACTAGCGGGAGGCCAGACCGGGGAGCTGTTTTTT
TRBJ2-7,TRBD2,TRBV6-5,few,CASSYSSGIPYEQYF,TGTGCCAGCAGTTACTCGAGCGGGATCCCCTACGAGCAGTACTTC
TRBJ1-5,.,TRBV6-5,.,CASSYSMGSTSNQPQHF,TGTGCCAGCAGTTACTCGATGGGCAGTACCAGCAATCAGCCCCAGCATTTT
TRBJ1-1,.,TRBV12-3/TRBV12-4,.,CASSFPEAFF,TGTGCCAGCAGTTTCCCAGAAGCTTTCTTT
TRBJ2-1,.,TRBV20-1,few,CSVTGSIYNEQFF,TGCAGTGTTACCGGGTCCATCTACAATGAGCAGTTCTTC
TRBJ2-2,TRBD2,TRBV5-1,.,CASSLTSGSRELFF,TGCGCCAGCAGCCTTACTAGCGGGAGCAGGGAGCTGTTTTTT
TRBJ2-1,.,TRBV14,few,CASSQDLSALRYNEQFF,TGTGCCAGCAGCCAAGATCTTTCGGCTCTCCGGTACAATGAGCAGTTCTTC
TRBJ2-7,.,TRBV27,.,CASSPLGGAGYEQYF,TGTGCCAGCAGCCCGCTGGGGGGGGCAGGGTACGAGCAGTACTTC
TRBJ2-5,TRBD2,TRBV28,few,CASRPWGLAGAGVQETQYF,TGTGCCAGCAGGCCATGGGGACTAGCGGGAGCGGGGGTTCAGGAGACCCAGTACTTC
TRBJ2-7,.,TRBV7-2,few,CASSLGVGFYEQYF,TGTGCCAGCAGCTTAGGAGTAGGTTTTTACGAGCAGTACTTC
TRBJ2-3,.,TRBV29-1,few,CSARPQGPDTQYF,TGCAGCGCCCGACCCCAGGGTCCAGATACGCAGTATTTT
TRBJ2-3,TRBD1,TRBV19,many,CASSETGHHGADTQYF,TGTGCCAGTAGTGAGACAGGGCACCACGGCGCAGATACGCAGTATTTT
TRBJ2-5,.,TRBV5-1,many,CASSPGGGETQYF,TGTGCCAGCAGCCCCGGGGGTGGGGAGACCCAGTACTTC
TRBJ2-5,TRBD1,TRBV5-6,.,CASSLSGQGETQYF,TGTGCCAGCAGCTTGTCGGGACAGGGGGAGACCCAGTACTTC
TRBJ2-1,.,TRBV12-3/TRBV12-4,.,CASSFWGISYNEQFF,TGTGCCAGCAGTTTCTGGGGGATCTCCTACAATGAGCAGTTCTTC
TRBJ2-1,TRBD2,TRBV20-1,.,CCARDPSFGPSGYNEQFF,TGCTGTGCTAGAGATCCCTCATTCGGTCCTAGCGGGTACAATGAGCAGTTCTTC
TRBJ2-1,TRBD2,TRBV7-3,few,CASSLRGSDRAGGDYNEQFF,TGTGCCAGCAGCTTAAGAGGATCCGATAGAGCGGGAGGGGACTACAATGAGCAGTTCTTC
TRBJ2-5,.,TRBV20-1,few,CSARDGAETQYF,TGCAGTGCTAGAGATGGGGCGGAGACCCAGTACTTC
TRBJ2-1,TRBD2,TRBV20-1,few,CSADPVGVLAGPSPQFF,TGCAGTGCTGACCCCGTGGGGGTACTAGCGGGGCCGTCCCCTCAGTTCTTC
TRBJ1-5,.,TRBV20-1,.,CSARPPGYSNQPQHF,TGCAGTGCTAGACCACCGGGCTATAGCAATCAGCCCCAGCATTTT
TRBJ1-5,.,TRBV5-1,.,CASRLNGSPDQPQHF,TGCGCCAGCAGACTTAACGGCTCGCCGGATCAGCCCCAGCATTTT
TRBJ2-5,.,TRBV10-3,few,CAISEHRGETQYF,TGTGCCATCAGTGAGCACCGTGGAGAGACCCAGTACTTC
TRBJ2-7,.,TRBV29-1,.,CSVERLEPLNEQYF,TGCAGCGTTGAAAGGTTGGAACCATTAAACGAGCAGTACTTC
TRBJ2-1,.,TRBV5-6,.,CASSLKPELLEINEQFF,TGTGCCAGCAGCTTGAAACCAGAGCTACTAGAGATAAATGAGCAGTTCTTC
TRBJ2-5,TRBD1,TRBV11-2,few,CASSPTGWQETQYF,TGTGCCAGCAGCCCGACAGGGTGGCAAGAGACCCAGTACTTC
TRBJ2-5,TRBD2,TRBV5-6,.,CASSFRLAVQETQYF,TGTGCCAGCAGCTTCCGACTAGCGGTACAAGAGACCCAGTACTTC
TRBJ2-7,TRBD2,TRBV20-1,few,CSASRSGRASDEQYF,TGCAGTGCTAGTCGTAGCGGGAGGGCCTCAGACGAGCAGTACTTC
TRBJ2-3,.,TRBV12-3/TRBV12-4,.,CASSFLTDFSTDTQYF,TGTGCCAGCAGTTTTTTAACGGACTTTAGCACAGATACGCAGTATTTT
TRBJ2-5,.,TRBV11-2,once,CASSFAGANQETQYF,TGTGCCAGCAGCTTTGCAGGGGCCAATCAAGAGACCCAGTACTTC
TRBJ2-1,TRBD2,TRBV20-1,few,CSAAVPPSGNNEQFF,TGCAGTGCTGCCGTTCCACCTAGCGGGAACAATGAGCAGTTCTTC
TRBJ2-5,TRBD2,TRBV20-1,.,CSVAGLAEETQYF,TGCAGTGTCGCGGGACTAGCGGAAGAGACCCAGTACTTC
TRBJ2-7,.,TRBV18,.,CASSPQALPYEQYF,TGTGCCAGCTCACCACAAGCGCTTCCCTACGAGCAGTACTTC
TRBJ2-1,.,TRBV12-3/TRBV12-4,.,CASSPRVGEQFF,TGTGCCAGCAGCCCCAGGGTGGGTGAGCAGTTCTTC
TRBJ2-5,.,TRBV20-1,.,CSAESRGGETQYF,TGCAGTGCCGAGAGCAGGGGCGGAGAGACCCAGTACTTC
TRBJ2-1,TRBD2,TRBV5-5,.,CASTPSVGEGQNEQFF,TGTGCCAGCACCCCATCCGTGGGGGAGGGCCAAAATGAGCAGTTCTTC
TRBJ2-5,.,TRBV12-3/TRBV12-4,.,CASSPWGPRGQETQYF,TGTGCCAGCAGTCCCTGGGGTCCTCGGGGGCAAGAGACCCAGTACTTC
TRBJ2-7,.,TRBV29-1,.,CSVGNRVSYEQYF,TGCAGCGTTGGGAACAGGGTCTCCTACGAGCAGTACTTC
TRBJ2-1,.,TRBV5-1,many,CASSLGQGWFPNNEQFF,TGCGCCAGCAGCTTGGGGCAGGGTTGGTTCCCGAACAATGAGCAGTTCTTC
TRBJ2-3,TRBD2,TRBV7-2,.,CASSLALTSGTSTDTQYF,TGTGCCAGCAGCTTAGCCCTCACTAGCGGTACTAGCACAGATACGCAGTATTTT
TRBJ2-1,.,TRBV3-1,few,CASSQDRLNEQFF,TGTGCCAGCAGCCAAGATCGGCTCAATGAGCAGTTCTTC
TRBJ2-4,.,TRBV5-5,few,CASSLYLAKNIQYF,TGTGCCAGCAGCTTGTACTTAGCCAAAAACATTCAGTACTTC
TRBJ1-2,TRBD1,TRBV24-1,.,CATSDSRTGRANYGYTF,TGTGCCACCAGTGATTCAAGGACAGGCCGAGCTAACTATGGCTACACCTTC
TRBJ2-7,TRBD2,TRBV27,few,CASSVSSGTRDYEQYF,TGTGCCAGCAGTGTTAGTAGCGGGACTAGGGACTACGAGCAGTACTTC
TRBJ2-4,TRBD1,TRBV7-2,few,CASSFDRVLLAKNIQYF,TGTGCCAGCAGCTTTGACAGGGTACTCTTAGCCAAAAACATTCAGTACTTC
TRBJ2-2,.,TRBV19,.,CASIWTDTGELFF,TGTGCCAGTATATGGACAGACACCGGGGAGCTGTTTTTT
TRBJ2-3,TRBD2,TRBV6-5,.,CASSYSLSGRSDTQYF,TGTGCCAGCAGTTACTCCCTAAGCGGGAGATCAGATACGCAGTATTTT
TRBJ2-2,.,TRBV5-1,.,CASSLEGRMAGELFF,TGCGCCAGCAGCTTGGAGGGTCGGATGGCCGGGGAGCTGTTTTTT
TRBJ2-1,TRBD2,TRBV5-1,few,CASGASGSYNEQFF,TGCGCCAGCGGGGCTAGCGGGTCCTACAATGAGCAGTTCTTC
TRBJ2-1,TRBD2,TRBV5-1,few,CASSRSGTRAYNEQFF,TGCGCCAGCAGCCGATCCGGGACTAGGGCCTACAATGAGCAGTTCTTC
TRBJ2-1,TRBD2,TRBV5-1,.,CASSLVGLADSYNEQFF,TGCGCCAGCAGCTTGGTAGGACTAGCGGACTCCTACAATGAGCAGTTCTTC
TRBJ2-5,.,TRBV5-1,.,CASSSSSGSQETQYF,TGCGCCAGCAGCTCCTCTTCAGGGAGCCAAGAGACCCAGTACTTC
TRBJ1-5,.,TRBV20-1,.,CSARVMPGHFPGQPQHF,TGCAGTGCTAGAGTGATGCCGGGACATTTTCCGGGGCAGCCCCAGCATTTT
TRBJ1-5,.,TRBV21-1,.,CASSTRKGLSNQPQHF,TGTGCCAGCAGCACAAGGAAGGGTCTGAGCAATCAGCCCCAGCATTTT
TRBJ2-3,TRBD2,TRBV11-2,few,CASSRLAGRRDTQYF,TGTGCCAGCAGTCGACTAGCGGGAAGGAGAGATACGCAGTATTTT